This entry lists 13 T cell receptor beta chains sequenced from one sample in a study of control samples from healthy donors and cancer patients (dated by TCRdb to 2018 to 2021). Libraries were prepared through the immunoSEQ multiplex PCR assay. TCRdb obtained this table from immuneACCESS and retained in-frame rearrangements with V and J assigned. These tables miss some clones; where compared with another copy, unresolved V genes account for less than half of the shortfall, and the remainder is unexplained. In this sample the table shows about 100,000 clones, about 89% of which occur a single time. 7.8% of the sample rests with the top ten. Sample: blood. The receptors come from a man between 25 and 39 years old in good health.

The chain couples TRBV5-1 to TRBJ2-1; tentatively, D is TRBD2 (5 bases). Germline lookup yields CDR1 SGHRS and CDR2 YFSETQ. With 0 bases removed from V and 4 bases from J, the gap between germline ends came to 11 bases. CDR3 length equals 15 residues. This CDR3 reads CASSLEAARYNEQFF. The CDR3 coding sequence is TGCGCCAGCAGCTTGGAAGCGGCGCGGTACAATGAGCAGTTCTTC.

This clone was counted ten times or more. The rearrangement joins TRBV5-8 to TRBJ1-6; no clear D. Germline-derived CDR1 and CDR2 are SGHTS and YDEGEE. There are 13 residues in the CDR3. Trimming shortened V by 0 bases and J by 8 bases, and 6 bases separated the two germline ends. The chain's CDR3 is CASSLGQDSPLHF. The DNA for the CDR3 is TGTGCCAGCAGCTTGGGGCAGGATTCACCCCTCCACTTT.

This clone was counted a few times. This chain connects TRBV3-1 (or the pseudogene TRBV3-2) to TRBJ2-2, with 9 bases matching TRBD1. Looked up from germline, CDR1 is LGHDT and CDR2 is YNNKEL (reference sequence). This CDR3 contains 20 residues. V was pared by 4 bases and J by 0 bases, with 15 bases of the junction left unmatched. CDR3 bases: TGTGCCAGCAGCCTACAACCGGGACAGGGTAGTTACGCGAACACCGGGGAGCTGTTTTTT. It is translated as CASSLQPGQGSYANTGELFF.

The CDR3 is CASRDRGYNAHRDCSGELFF. As DNA, the CDR3 is TGTGCCAGCAGAGACAGGGGGTACAATGCGCACAGAGATTGCTCCGGGGAGCTGTTTTTT. The chain combines TRBV6-8 with TRBJ2-2; 9 nucleotides line up with TRBD1. Trimming took 6 bases from V and 6 from J; bases not matched to a gene: 23. This CDR3 contains 20 residues. The germline V gene encodes CDR1 MNHGY and CDR2 SAAAGT.

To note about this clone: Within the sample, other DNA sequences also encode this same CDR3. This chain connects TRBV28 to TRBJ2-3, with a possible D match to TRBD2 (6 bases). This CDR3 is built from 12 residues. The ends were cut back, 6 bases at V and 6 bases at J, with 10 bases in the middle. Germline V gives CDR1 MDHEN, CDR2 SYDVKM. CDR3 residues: CASRGLKDTQYF. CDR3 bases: TGTGCCAGCAGGGGACTGAAGGATACGCAGTATTTT.

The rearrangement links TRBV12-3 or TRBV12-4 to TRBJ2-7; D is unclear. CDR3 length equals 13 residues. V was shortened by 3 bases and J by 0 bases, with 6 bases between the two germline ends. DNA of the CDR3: TGTGCCAGCAGTTTTGGCAGCTCCTACGAGCAGTACGTC. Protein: CASSFGSSYEQYV.

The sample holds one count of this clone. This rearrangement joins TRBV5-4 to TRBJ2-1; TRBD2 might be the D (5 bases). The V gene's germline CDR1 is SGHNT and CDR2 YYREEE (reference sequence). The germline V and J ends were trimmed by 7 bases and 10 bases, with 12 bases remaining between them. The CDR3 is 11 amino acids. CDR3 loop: CASAARGEQFF. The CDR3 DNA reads TGTGCCAGCGCGGCCCGGGGAGAGCAGTTCTTC.

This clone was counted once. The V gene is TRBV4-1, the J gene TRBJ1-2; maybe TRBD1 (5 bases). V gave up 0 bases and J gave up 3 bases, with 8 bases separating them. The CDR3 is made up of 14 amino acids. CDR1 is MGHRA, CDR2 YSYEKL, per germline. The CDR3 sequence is CASSQDWGDYGYTF. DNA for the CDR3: TGCGCCAGCAGCCAAGATTGGGGGGACTATGGCTACACCTTC.

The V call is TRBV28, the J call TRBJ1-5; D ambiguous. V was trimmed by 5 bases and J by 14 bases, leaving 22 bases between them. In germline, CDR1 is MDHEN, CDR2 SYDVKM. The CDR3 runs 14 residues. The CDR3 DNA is TGTGCCAGCAGTCCCCTCTCCAACAGAGAGCGGGAGCATTTT. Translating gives CASSPLSNREREHF.

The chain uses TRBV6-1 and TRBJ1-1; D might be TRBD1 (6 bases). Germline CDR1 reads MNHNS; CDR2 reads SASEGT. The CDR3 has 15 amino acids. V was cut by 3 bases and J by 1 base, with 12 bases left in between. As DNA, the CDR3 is TGTGCCAGCAGTGATATGGCAGGGGCGAACACTGAAGCTTTCTTT. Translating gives CASSDMAGANTEAFF.

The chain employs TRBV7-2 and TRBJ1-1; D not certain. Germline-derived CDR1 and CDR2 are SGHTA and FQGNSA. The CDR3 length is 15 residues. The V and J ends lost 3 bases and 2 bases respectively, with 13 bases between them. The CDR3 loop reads CASSFSQAGNTEAFF. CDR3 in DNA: TGTGCCAGCAGCTTCTCGCAGGCTGGAAACACTGAAGCTTTCTTT.

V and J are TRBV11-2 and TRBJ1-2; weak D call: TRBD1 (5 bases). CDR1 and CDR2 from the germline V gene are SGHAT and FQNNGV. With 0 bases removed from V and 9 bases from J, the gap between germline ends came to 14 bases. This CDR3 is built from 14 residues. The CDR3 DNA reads TGTGCCAGCAGCTTAGAATCTACAGGAGCCCGCTACACCTTC. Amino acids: CASSLESTGARYTF.

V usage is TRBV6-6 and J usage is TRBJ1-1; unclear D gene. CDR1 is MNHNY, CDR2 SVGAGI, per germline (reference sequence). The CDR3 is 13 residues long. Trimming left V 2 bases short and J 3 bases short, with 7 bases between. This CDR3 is CASSYKSDTEAFF. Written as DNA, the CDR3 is TGTGCCAGCAGTTACAAGTCAGACACTGAAGCTTTCTTT.